These 10 T cell receptor beta chains were all obtained from the same sample, sequenced in a study of radiotherapy plus CTLA-4 blockade in lung cancer (dated by TCRdb to the late 2010s). Library prep was done by the immunoSEQ multiplex PCR assay. The source is immuneACCESS, and TCRdb retained only in-frame sequences with V and J called. Part of the clones is not carried over; for the studies checked, unresolved V genes explain less than half of this, and the remainder is unexplained. The table for this sample lists 95,000 to 150,000 clones; around 90% of them were counted only once. The ten largest clones take up more than 6.5% of the sample. The starting material was peripheral blood, obtained from a patient treated with radiotherapy plus ipilimumab. The receptors come from a human donor with non-small cell lung cancer that progressed on radiotherapy plus ipilimumab.

The gene calls are TRBV18 and TRBJ1-3; D ambiguous. The germline V gene encodes CDR1 KGHSH and CDR2 LQKENI. This CDR3 contains 13 residues. Deletions cut 5 bases from V and 0 bases from J, with 5 bases between. As DNA, the CDR3 is TGTGCCAGCTCAGTCTCCTCTGGAAACACCATATATTTT. Protein product: CASSVSSGNTIYF.

CDR3 residues: CASTPQENQPQHF. In DNA form, the CDR3 reads TGTGCCAGCACACCCCAGGAAAATCAGCCCCAGCATTTT. J is TRBJ1-5 and V is TRBV21-1; the D call TRBD1 from the table was never checked on the DNA. TRBV21-1 is a pseudogene locus. This CDR3 is 13 amino acids long.

With regard to this clone: The germline gene is not matched at one end of the junction; a read error may be the cause. J is TRBJ2-4 and V is TRBV5-4; D not certain. This CDR3 is built from 13 residues. Germline V lookup: CDR1 SGHNT, CDR2 YYREEE (reference sequence). The CDR3 here is CASSLGAKNIQYF. CDR3 coding DNA: TGTGCCAGCAGTTTGGGAGCCAAAAACATTCAGTACTTC.

J is TRBJ2-1 and V is TRBV4-1; no reliable D call. Trimming removed 4 bases from V and 9 bases from J, with 13 bases in between. Germline V gene lookup returns CDR1 MGHRA and CDR2 YSYEKL. The CDR3 spans 13 residues. The CDR3 DNA reads as TGCGCCAGCAGCCCCGGACCAGATGGTGAGCAGTTCTTC. It translates to CASSPGPDGEQFF.

The V gene is TRBV5-4, the J gene TRBJ2-7; possible D gene TRBD1, 5 bases. The CDR3 extends over 13 amino acids. Germline CDR1 and CDR2: SGHNT and YYREEE (reference sequence). The ends were cut back, 3 bases at V and 2 bases at J, with 9 bases in the middle. The CDR3 bases are TGTGCCAGCAGCTCCGGACAAACCTACGAGCAGTACTTC. This translates into CASSSGQTYEQYF.

This clone turned up a few times. The rearrangement uses TRBV28 and TRBJ1-2, with D unclear. Germline CDR1 reads MDHEN; CDR2 reads SYDVKM. Trimming left V 10 bases short and J 7 bases short, with 10 bases between. CDR3 length: 10 residues. The CDR3 protein is CATSPRGYTF. Written as DNA, the CDR3 is TGTGCCACCTCCCCCCGTGGCTACACCTTC.

The chain carries TRBV5-4 and TRBJ2-7, with TRBD2 matching over 7 bases. This CDR3 comprises 14 residues. Germline CDR1 and CDR2: SGHNT and YYREEE (reference sequence). V lost 5 bases and J lost 0; bases outside the gene matches: 5. CDR3 sequence: CASRREADSYEQYF. CDR3 DNA: TGTGCCAGCAGACGGGAGGCAGACTCCTACGAGCAGTACTTC.

The chain carries TRBV7-9 and TRBJ1-1; no firm D call. Trimming removed 5 bases from V and 1 base from J, with 14 bases in between. The CDR3 contains 15 residues. Germline V gives CDR1 SEHNR, CDR2 FQNEAQ (reference sequence). CDR3 in DNA: TGTGCCAGCAGCAAAAGACTGGGAGCGAACACTGAAGCTTTCTTT. Translated, it gives CASSKRLGANTEAFF.

This clone is a singleton in its sample. The rearrangement links TRBV6-1 to TRBJ2-1; tentatively, D is TRBD2 (6 bases). Germline-derived CDR1 and CDR2 are MNHNS and SASEGT. V lost 1 base and J lost 9, with 10 bases in between. The CDR3 runs to 13 residues. The CDR3: CASSEGLEGEQFF. CDR3 bases: TGTGCCAGCAGTGAAGGCTTGGAGGGTGAGCAGTTCTTC.

The genes are TRBV12-5 and TRBJ2-2; 8 bases match TRBD2. Germline trimming cut 5 bases from V and 4 bases from J; bases unmatched to any gene: 15. Germline-derived CDR1 and CDR2 are LGHNT and FRNRAP. The CDR3 extends over 18 amino acids. The CDR3 coding sequence is TGTGCTAGTGGTGCCGTAGCGGGACCCCTTGTCGGCACCGGGGAGCTGTTTTTT. Residues: CASGAVAGPLVGTGELFF.